This T cell receptor (beta chain) came from a study of shared clonotypes between healthy human individuals (TCRdb year 2020). Study-wide context: The cohort comprised a couple of women and three men aged 18 to 49 years. For each donor, three plates each were used for CD4 naive and CD4 memory, two plates were used for CD8 naive, and one plate was used for CD8 memory. To estimate repertoire size and how much clonotypes are shared between individuals, the study performed deep sequencing of blood TCR repertoires from five healthy adults. Libraries were prepared and TCR repertoires were sequenced by different laboratories using diverse techniques, in order to increase sequencing depth and limit assay-specific biases. Leukapheresis yielded between about 0.85 and 10 billion PBMCs per donor.

General study outcomes and caveats: Rarefaction of sorted-subset datasets indicated incomplete sequencing despite the large sequencing depth. Naive subsets generally had larger estimated clonotype richness than memory subsets did. The genetic and exposure-history diversity represented was limited by the small number of donors. When four donors were compared, the shared fraction of clonotypes was about 5.2% for naive CD4, around 3.5% for naive CD8, 2.3% for memory CD4, and 0.4% for memory CD8. Compared with non-shared clonotypes, clonotypes shared by all four sorted-subset donors had higher generation probabilities. Sampling was restricted to blood, and TCR repertoires in tissue are likely to differ from TCR repertoires in blood. Pairwise subsampling led to the expectation that sequencing depth would affect the degree of clonotype sharing among donors.

About this clone itself: The specificity of this receptor is unknown. No base-level quality is on record; no much larger clone is a single base apart.

Using the deep immunoSEQ assay, TCR CDR3 regions were amplified from genomic DNA by multiplex PCR. Extracted genomic DNA from each cell subset was distributed evenly across all wells of several immunoSEQ 96-well plates, and each plate was treated as a replicate. For sorted subsets, each replicate PCR was loaded with approximately 200 ng genomic DNA, equivalent to some 31,000 T cell genomes. The purified libraries were quantified using a Qubit 3.0 fluorometer, sized with a Bioanalyzer 2100, and then quantified again using the KAPA Library Quantification kit. Each immunoSEQ 96-well plate was sequenced on its own single-read 150-cycle Illumina NextSeq 550 flow cell. In the paper's pipeline: Because the immunoSEQ output held only junctional sequences and lacked quality scores, the filtering could not match the filtering applied to full-length reads. To assign V/J genes and CDR3, sequences were annotated against IMGT germline references using PyIR, a Python wrapper for IgBLAST v1.9. Reads were removed for weak V/J assignments (E-value above 1e-6), missing CDR3, stop codons, out-of-frame junctions, or ambiguous translated residues. A V3J clonotype was defined by an identical inferred V gene, J gene, and CDR3 amino acid sequence. Percentage overlap between repertoires was calculated by dividing the number of shared unique clonotypes by the size of the smaller repertoire. Three approaches were used to assess repertoire richness: RTK rarefaction, the Chao1 estimator, and Recon v2.1 estimates of unobserved clonotypes. Generation probabilities were computed with OLGA for all TCRbeta clonotypes obtained by the gDNA method from four donors. In its TCRdb copy, this immuneACCESS table keeps in-frame sequences only and misses some clones. Where compared with another copy, unresolved V genes explain less than half of these, and the others have no known cause. That table gives V, J and clone size, and the DNA gave D and trimming. A total of about 800,000 clones appear in this sample, 95% to 97% of them only once. Of the sample, about 0.22% falls within the top ten clones.

CDR1 SEHNR and CDR2 FQNEAQ are derived from the germline V gene (reference sequence). V and J lose 4 bases and 3 bases, and a span of 18 bases separates them. The CDR3 sequence holds 17 residues, the cysteine and phenylalanine included. Only the CDR3 part of the read is kept: 51 bases, read in frame from the first base. For the CD8 naive samples, CD45RO-negative cells were positively selected for CCR7, yielding a CD45RA+CCR7+ population from which TemRA cells were excluded. Healthy HIV-negative adults with no recently reported acute infections or vaccinations were included as donors. All donors were Caucasian adults living in Nashville, Tennessee, USA. Blood was obtained by leukapheresis, after which PBMCs were separated by Ficoll-Histopaque density gradient centrifugation and cryopreserved in liquid nitrogen vapor phase. Analytical flow cytometry was used to check the purity and quantity of every magnetically sorted T cell population. Genomic DNA was isolated from every sorted fraction and measured by UV absorbance on a Nanodrop 2000c.

This TCR was sampled from a man aged 30 to 39 in good health. The chain is assembled from TRBV7-9 and TRBJ2-2; the D segment cannot be called with confidence. The sample consisted of naive CD8+ T cells sorted from blood. Taken with the paper, the label for cell subset or site translates to: CD45RA+CCR7+. The bases are TGTGCCAGCAGCTCCCCCCGCGTGGGGAAATACACCGGGGAGCTGTTTTTT. It codes for CASSSPRVGKYTGELFF.